Detailed here is one T cell receptor (beta chain). Its antigen is still unknown. TCRdb reprocessed the reads via MiXCR and lists one record per CDR3 protein. The table records 200,000 to 250,000 distinct CDR3 sequences, 22% of them present only once. The data originate from a study of T cell repertoires in cytomegalovirus infection. Turning to the study itself: Signatures in public TCR beta sequences pointed to both CMV infection and matching HLA type.

Germline V gene data show CDR1 as MNHNS and CDR2 as SASEGT. The CDR3 is made up of 11 amino acids. Trimming stripped 11 bases from V and 2 bases from J, with 7 bases between. Findings and limits, study-wide: People with CMV and the relevant HLA were identified by cumulative public TCR beta family frequency. What dominated the ex vivo response were HLA-C-restricted CMV-specific TCR beta clonotypes.

This receptor was taken from a human donor in good health (CMV status not recorded). Some clones in this sample may be carry-over from other donors' samples. The chain links TRBV6-1 to TRBJ1-3, with D unresolved. Specimen: CD8+ T cells from PBMCs. The CDR3 bases are TGTGCCGGGGAGGCTGGAAACACCATATATTTT. It specifies CAGEAGNTIYF.